A single sample gave rise to the 25 T cell receptor beta chains below, sequenced in a study of T cells after posttransplantation cyclophosphamide. Clones were read by immunoSEQ multiplex PCR, and TCRdb kept only the in-frame ones, dropping some. Sampling found about 40,000 clones, none seen once. Sequences were obtained from PBMCs. The receptors stem from a woman in her forties or fifties in good health and a related stem cell transplant donor.

This clone showed up many times. The V call is TRBV30, the J call TRBJ1-1; D remains unclear. The CDR3 contains 12 residues. The germline CDR1 and CDR2 sequences are GTSNPN and SVGIG (reference sequence). V lost 2 bases, J lost 6 bases, and 10 bases lay in between. CDR3: CAWSPAGAEAFF. The CDR3 nucleotides read TGTGCCTGGAGTCCGGCAGGCGCTGAAGCTTTCTTT. Full variable domain (outside the CDR3, taken from reference TRBV30 and TRBJ1-1): SQTIHQWPATLVQPVGSPLSLECTVEGTSNPNLYWYRQAAGRGLQLLFYSVGIGQISSEVPQNLSASRPQDRQFILSSKKLLLSDSGFYLCAWSPAGAEAFFGQGTRLTVV.

There are many counts of this clone. In DNA, the CDR3 is TGTGCCAGCAGGCGGACAGGGGAGAACACTGAAGCTTTCTTT. This codes for CASRRTGENTEAFF. The chain is built from TRBV6-5 and TRBJ1-1, with 9 bases fitting TRBD1. Losses at the gene ends were 6 bases for V and 1 base for J; bases not matched to a gene: 3. The CDR3 totals 14 residues. Germline values: CDR1 MNHEY, CDR2 SVGAGI.

This clone was observed at least ten times. The rearrangement joins TRBV6-1 to TRBJ1-5, with D uncertain. The CDR3 is 15 amino acids. In germline, CDR1 is MNHNS, CDR2 SASEGT. The V and J ends lost 2 bases and 2 bases respectively, with 10 bases between them. CDR3 in DNA: TGTGCCAGCAGTGAATGGTTTGCAGGCAATCAGCCCCAGCATTTT. Protein product: CASSEWFAGNQPQHF.

The sample holds many counts of this clone. The V call is TRBV5-1, the J call TRBJ1-1, with 7 bases matching TRBD1. Germline V gene sequence: CDR1 SGHRS, CDR2 YFSETQ. The length of the CDR3 is 14 residues. The V segment lost 6 bases and the J segment 3 bases; nucleotides outside the gene matches: 8. The CDR3 DNA reads as TGCGCCAGCACCCGGACAGGTGGGGACACTGAAGCTTTCTTT. It encodes CASTRTGGDTEAFF.

This clone was counted at least ten times. The chain joins TRBV21-1 to TRBJ1-1; TRBD1 is taken as the D call from the table, unchecked against the DNA. TRBV21-1 is a documented pseudogene. This CDR3 is 16 amino acids long. CDR3 region: CASSMRTGGASTEAFF. The CDR3 coding sequence is TGTGCCAGCAGCATGCGGACAGGGGGCGCCTCCACTGAAGCTTTCTTT.

This clone has more than one count but fewer than ten. The chain combines TRBV30 with TRBJ1-2; TRBD1 is a possible D gene (6 bases). The germline gives CDR1 GTSNPN, CDR2 SVGIG (reference sequence). Between the trimmed V and J ends, which lost 0 bases and 8 bases, there was a span of 19 bases. This CDR3 has 15 residues. DNA for the CDR3: TGTGCCTGGAGTGTCTCCCGGGGGGGGCCGAGGGGCTACACCTTC. This codes for CAWSVSRGGPRGYTF.

In this sample, this clone turned up many times. CDR3: CATSRDPGDIQYF. CDR3 coding DNA: TGTGCCACCAGCAGAGACCCGGGGGACATTCAGTACTTC. The chain employs TRBV15 and TRBJ2-4, with a possible D match to TRBD2 (6 bases). Germline V gene data show CDR1 as LNHNV and CDR2 as YYDKDF (reference sequence). The CDR3 sequence is 13 residues long. With 0 bases removed from V and 8 bases from J, the gap between germline ends came to 8 bases.

Many counts were recorded for this clone. The V call is TRBV27, the J call TRBJ2-2, with TRBD2 matching 10 bases. V lost 11 bases, J lost 4 bases, and 19 bases stayed unmatched. CDR3 length: 18 residues. Germline CDR1 reads MNHEY; CDR2 reads SMNVEV (reference sequence). The CDR3 DNA reads TGTGCCCTCCAGCGGGGGGGCCGTTGGAGTCTCGGCACCGGGGAGCTGTTTTTT. This encodes CALQRGGRWSLGTGELFF.

This clone occurred many times. The chain uses TRBV19 and TRBJ1-2; D unresolved. V lost 8 bases to trimming and J lost 4 bases, with 5 bases between them. CDR3 length: 10 residues. Germline V lookup: CDR1 LNHDA, CDR2 SQIVND (reference sequence). This CDR3 is CASGGYGYTF. The CDR3 coding sequence is TGTGCCAGTGGCGGCTATGGCTACACCTTC.

At least ten counts were recorded for this clone. The chain has TRBV19 and TRBJ1-1; D possibly corresponds to TRBD1 (6 bases). V lost 5 bases, J lost 6 bases, and 16 bases lay in between. The CDR3 length is 14 residues. In germline, CDR1 is LNHDA, CDR2 SQIVND (reference sequence). The CDR3 DNA sequence: TGTGCCAGTAGTGTAAGGACAGCGGAAGCTGAAGCTTTCTTT. It translates to CASSVRTAEAEAFF.

This clone was counted many times. Other DNA sequences in the same sample also yield this CDR3. The DNA of the CDR3 is TGCGCCAGCAGTCCGGACAGGGGAAACTATGGCTACACCTTC. Its translation is CASSPDRGNYGYTF. V gene TRBV5-1 combines with J gene TRBJ1-2; TRBD1 aligns across 9 bases. The junction had 4 bases not matched to a gene; V was cut back by 5 bases and J by 2 bases. Germline V gene lookup returns CDR1 SGHRS and CDR2 YFSETQ. CDR3 length equals 14 residues.

This clone has ten or more counts. The chain combines TRBV5-1 with TRBJ1-2; D is possibly TRBD1 (6 bases). Germline V gene sequence: CDR1 SGHRS, CDR2 YFSETQ. The V gene lost 3 bases and the J gene lost 2 bases, with 8 bases spanning the gap. The CDR3 sequence is 13 residues long. CDR3 DNA: TGCGCCAGCAGCTCGGGACAAAACTATGGCTACACCTTC. Amino acids: CASSSGQNYGYTF.

In its sample, this clone was seen many times. This chain links TRBV6-1 with TRBJ2-1, with D perhaps TRBD2 (5 bases). The V and J ends lost 3 bases and 0 bases respectively, with 9 bases between them. CDR3 size: 15 residues. Germline V gives CDR1 MNHNS, CDR2 SASEGT. The CDR3, as DNA: TGTGCCAGCAGTGACGGGGTCTACTCCTACAATGAGCAGTTCTTC. It specifies CASSDGVYSYNEQFF.

Many counts were recorded for this clone. The chain couples TRBV2 to TRBJ1-1, with 9 nucleotides matching TRBD1. The ends lost 6 bases at V and 7 bases at J; junction bases unmatched: 9. Germline V lookup: CDR1 SNHLY, CDR2 FYNNEI. This CDR3 spans 14 amino acids. The CDR3 loop is CASSRTGENREAFF. The CDR3 DNA follows: TGTGCCAGCAGCCGGACAGGGGAAAACCGTGAAGCTTTCTTT.

This clone was recorded many times. This chain joins TRBV5-6 and TRBJ1-1, with D unclear. V was trimmed by 4 bases and J by 6 bases, leaving 16 bases between them. This CDR3 contains 14 residues. Per the germline V gene, CDR1 is SGHDT and CDR2 is YYEEEE. The CDR3 loop reads CASSPIYSGAEAFF. In DNA form, the CDR3 reads TGTGCCAGCAGCCCTATATACTCGGGAGCTGAAGCTTTCTTT. Together with reference TRBV5-6 and TRBJ1-1, the CDR3 gives the full variable domain: DAGVTQSPTHLIKTRGQQVTLRCSPKSGHDTVSWYQQALGQGPQFIFQYYEEEERQRGNFPDRFSGHQFPNYSSELNVNALLLGDSALYLCASSPIYSGAEAFFGQGTRLTVV.

This clone was recorded many times. V gene TRBV4-1 combines with J gene TRBJ1-1; D is ambiguous. CDR1 is MGHRA and CDR2 is YSYEKL in the germline V gene. This CDR3 is built from 15 residues. The V and J ends lost 4 bases and 7 bases respectively, with 19 bases between them. CDR3 DNA: TGCGCCAGCAGCCCCGGGAATATTGGACTCGTTGAAGCTTTCTTT. Residues: CASSPGNIGLVEAFF.

By proportion, this clone is medium-sized. The rearrangement uses TRBV28 and TRBJ1-4; D unresolved. CDR3 length: 15 amino acids. V was cut by 2 bases and J by 7 bases, with 14 bases left in between. The germline CDR1 and CDR2 sequences are MDHEN and SYDVKM. CDR3 protein: CASSLGWRDSEKLFF. The CDR3 DNA reads as TGTGCCAGCAGTTTAGGGTGGAGGGATAGTGAAAAACTGTTTTTT.

There are many counts of this clone. The V gene is TRBV27, the J gene TRBJ2-7; D is perhaps TRBD1 (5 bases). Germline V gene data show CDR1 as MNHEY and CDR2 as SMNVEV (reference sequence). This CDR3 has 13 amino acids. The V end was cut by 7 bases, the J end by 3 bases, with 13 bases between. CDR3 coding DNA: TGTGCCAGCACCCAGGGATTCGGCTACGAGCAGTACTTC. This sequence encodes CASTQGFGYEQYF.

Ten or more counts support this clone. V and J are TRBV4-1 and TRBJ2-7, with D possibly TRBD2 on 7 matching bases. V lost 4 bases and J 6 bases, leaving 22 bases between the germline ends. Germline CDR1 and CDR2: MGHRA and YSYEKL. CDR3 length: 16 residues. The CDR3 DNA reads TGCGCCAGCAGCCCTCCGGGGCACAGGGAGGGACGCGAGCAGTACTTC. Amino acids: CASSPPGHREGREQYF.

This clone was recorded at least ten times. This chain connects TRBV5-1 to TRBJ2-6; 8 bases are a match to TRBD2. Trimming cost V 4 bases and J 2 bases; bases outside gene matches: 2. CDR1 SGHRS and CDR2 YFSETQ come from the germline V gene. This CDR3 has 15 residues. The CDR3: CASSPGGAGANVLTF. The CDR3 DNA reads as TGCGCCAGCAGCCCGGGGGGGGCTGGGGCCAACGTCCTGACTTTC.

Ten or more counts support this clone. The chain uses TRBV6-1 and TRBJ2-7, with unresolved D. The CDR3 sequence is 13 residues long. The germline V gene has CDR1 MNHNS and CDR2 SASEGT. Trimming pared 8 bases from V and 2 bases from J, leaving 13 bases between. The CDR3 bases are TGTGCCAGCGGGTCGACTCCTACCTACGAGCAGTACTTC. It is translated as CASGSTPTYEQYF.

Many counts were recorded for this clone. The CDR3 DNA is TGCGCCAGCAGCTTGGACGCGGTTGCGGGGGGGGATGGCTACACCTTC. Amino acids: CASSLDAVAGGDGYTF. The chain has TRBV5-1 and TRBJ1-2, with D maybe TRBD1 (5 bases). The CDR3 length is 16 residues. V dropped 0 bases and J dropped 6 bases, with 18 bases sitting between them. Germline V CDR1 and CDR2: SGHRS, YFSETQ. The full variable domain, with the rest looked up from reference TRBV5-1 and TRBJ1-2, is KAGVTQTPRYLIKTRGQQVTLSCSPISGHRSVSWYQQTPGQGLQFLFEYFSETQRNKGNFPGRFSGRQFSNSRSEMNVSTLELGDSALYLCASSLDAVAGGDGYTFGSGTRLTVV.

This clone was picked up many times. This chain links TRBV9 with TRBJ1-2, with TRBD1 matching 7 bases. The length of the CDR3 is 14 residues. The trim removed 4 bases at V and 7 bases at J, leaving 10 bases unmatched. Germline CDR1 SGDLS, CDR2 YYNGEE. CDR3 sequence (DNA): TGTGCCAGCAGCCGTTATACAGGGGAAGGTGGCTACACCTTC. This encodes CASSRYTGEGGYTF. The entire variable domain, with the rest obtained from reference TRBV9 and TRBJ1-2, is as follows: DSGVTQTPKHLITATGQRVTLRCSPRSGDLSVYWYQQSLDQGLQFLIQYYNGEERAKGNILERFSAQQFPDLHSELNLSSLELGDSALYFCASSRYTGEGGYTFGSGTRLTVV.

This clone was detected ten times or more. The CDR3 is CASTTGLRNTEAFF. CDR3 sequence (DNA): TGTGCCAGCACCACGGGACTGAGGAACACTGAAGCTTTCTTT. V is TRBV6-6 and J is TRBJ1-1; D perhaps matches TRBD1 (5 bases). V was shortened by 7 bases and J by 1 base, with 13 bases between the two germline ends. CDR1 is MNHNY and CDR2 is SVGAGI in the germline V gene (reference sequence). The CDR3 contains 14 residues.

Many counts were recorded for this clone. V gene TRBV2 combines with J gene TRBJ2-2; D might be TRBD2 (7 bases). V was shortened by 6 bases and J by 4 bases, with 12 bases between the two germline ends. This CDR3 spans 14 amino acids. Germline V gene data show CDR1 as SNHLY and CDR2 as FYNNEI. In nucleotides, the CDR3 is TGTGCCAGCAGGGGCGGGGGCGCCACCGGGGAGCTGTTTTTT. Translation gives CASRGGGATGELFF.